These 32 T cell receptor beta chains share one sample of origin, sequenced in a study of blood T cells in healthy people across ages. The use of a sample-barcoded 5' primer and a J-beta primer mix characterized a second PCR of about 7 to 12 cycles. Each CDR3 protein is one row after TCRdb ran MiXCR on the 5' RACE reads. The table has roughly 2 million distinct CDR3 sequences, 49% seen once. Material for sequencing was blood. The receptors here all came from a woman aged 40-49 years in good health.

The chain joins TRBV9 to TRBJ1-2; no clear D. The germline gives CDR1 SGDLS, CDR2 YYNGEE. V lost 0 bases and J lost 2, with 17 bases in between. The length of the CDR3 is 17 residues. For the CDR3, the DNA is TGTGCCAGCAGCGTAGTATCCGCCTCCCAGGCGAACTATGGCTACACCTTC. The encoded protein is CASSVVSASQANYGYTF.

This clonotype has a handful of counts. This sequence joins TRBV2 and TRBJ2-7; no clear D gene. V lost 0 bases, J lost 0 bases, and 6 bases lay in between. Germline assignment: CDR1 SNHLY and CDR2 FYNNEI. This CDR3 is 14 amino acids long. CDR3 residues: CASSEALNSYEQYF. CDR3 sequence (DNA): TGTGCCAGCAGTGAAGCGCTTAACTCCTACGAGCAGTACTTC.

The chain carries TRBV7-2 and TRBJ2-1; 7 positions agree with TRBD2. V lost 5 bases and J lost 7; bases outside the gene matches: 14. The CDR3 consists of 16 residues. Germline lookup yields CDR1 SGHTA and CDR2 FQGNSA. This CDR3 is CASSARLALSQNEQFF. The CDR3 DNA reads TGTGCCAGCAGCGCCAGACTAGCATTGTCGCAGAATGAGCAGTTCTTC.

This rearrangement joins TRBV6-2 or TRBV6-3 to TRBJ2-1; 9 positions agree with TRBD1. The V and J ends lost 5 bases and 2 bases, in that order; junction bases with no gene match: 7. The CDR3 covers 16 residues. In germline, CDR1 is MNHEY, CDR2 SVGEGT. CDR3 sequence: CASSPPTGGPYNEQFF. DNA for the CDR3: TGTGCCAGCAGTCCACCAACAGGGGGCCCCTACAATGAGCAGTTCTTC.

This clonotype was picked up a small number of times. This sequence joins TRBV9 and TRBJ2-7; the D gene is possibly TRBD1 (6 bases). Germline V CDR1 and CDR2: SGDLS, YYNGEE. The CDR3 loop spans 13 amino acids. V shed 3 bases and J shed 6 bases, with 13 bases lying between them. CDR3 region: CASSADSFGEQYF. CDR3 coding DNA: TGTGCCAGCAGCGCGGACAGTTTTGGCGAGCAGTACTTC.

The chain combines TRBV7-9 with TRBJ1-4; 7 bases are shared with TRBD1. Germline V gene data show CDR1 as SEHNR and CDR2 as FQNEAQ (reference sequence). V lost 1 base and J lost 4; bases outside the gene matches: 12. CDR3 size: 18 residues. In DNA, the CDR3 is TGTGCCAGCAGCTTAGTGGGACTCAGGACAGGTTTTAATGAAAAACTGTTTTTT. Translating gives CASSLVGLRTGFNEKLFF.

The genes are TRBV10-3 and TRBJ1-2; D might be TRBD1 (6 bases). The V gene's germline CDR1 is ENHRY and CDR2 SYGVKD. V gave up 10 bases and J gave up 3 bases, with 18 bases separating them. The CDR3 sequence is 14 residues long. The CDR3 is CATKPGGADYGYTF. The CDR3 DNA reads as TGTGCCACCAAGCCGGGGGGCGCGGACTATGGCTACACCTTC.

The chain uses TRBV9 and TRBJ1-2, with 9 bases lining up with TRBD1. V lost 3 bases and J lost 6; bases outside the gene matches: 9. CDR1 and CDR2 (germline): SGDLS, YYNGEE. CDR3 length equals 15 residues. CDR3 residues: CASSETDRGIHGYTF. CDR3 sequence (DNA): TGTGCCAGCAGCGAGACGGACAGGGGCATCCATGGCTACACCTTC.

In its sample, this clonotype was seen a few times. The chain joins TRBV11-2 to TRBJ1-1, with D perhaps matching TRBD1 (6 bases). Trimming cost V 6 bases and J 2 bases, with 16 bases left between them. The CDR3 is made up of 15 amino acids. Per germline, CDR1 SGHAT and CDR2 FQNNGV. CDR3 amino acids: CASRRQGTFNTEAFF. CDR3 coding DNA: TGTGCCAGCAGACGCCAGGGGACCTTCAACACTGAAGCTTTCTTT.

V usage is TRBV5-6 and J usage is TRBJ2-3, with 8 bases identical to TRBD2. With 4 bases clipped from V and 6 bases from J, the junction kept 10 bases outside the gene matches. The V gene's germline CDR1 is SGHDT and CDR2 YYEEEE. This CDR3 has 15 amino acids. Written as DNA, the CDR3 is TGTGCCAGCAGCCTGCCGGGACTAGTCACCGATACGCAGTATTTT. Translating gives CASSLPGLVTDTQYF.

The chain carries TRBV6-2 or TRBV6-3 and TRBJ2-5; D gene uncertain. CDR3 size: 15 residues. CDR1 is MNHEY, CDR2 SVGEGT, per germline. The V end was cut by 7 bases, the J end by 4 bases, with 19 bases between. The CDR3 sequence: CASNEPPPTSETQYF. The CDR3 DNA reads TGTGCCAGCAACGAGCCTCCACCAACCTCAGAGACCCAGTACTTC.

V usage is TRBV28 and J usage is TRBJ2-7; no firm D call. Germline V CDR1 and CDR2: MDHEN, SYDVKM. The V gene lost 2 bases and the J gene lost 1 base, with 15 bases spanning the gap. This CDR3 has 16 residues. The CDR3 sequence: CASSLSVTYLSYEQYF. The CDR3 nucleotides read TGTGCCAGCAGTTTAAGTGTGACATACCTTTCCTACGAGCAGTACTTC.

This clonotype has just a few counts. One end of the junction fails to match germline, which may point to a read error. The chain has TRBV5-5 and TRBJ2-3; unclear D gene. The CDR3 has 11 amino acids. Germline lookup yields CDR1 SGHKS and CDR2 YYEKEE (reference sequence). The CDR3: CASSFVDAQYF. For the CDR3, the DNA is TGTGCCAGCAGCTTCGTAGATGCGCAGTATTTT.

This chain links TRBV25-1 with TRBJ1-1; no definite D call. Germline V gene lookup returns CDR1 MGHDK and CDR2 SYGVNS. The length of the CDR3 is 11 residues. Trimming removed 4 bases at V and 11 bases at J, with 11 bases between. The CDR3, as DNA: TGTGCCAGCAGTGGGCAGATTGGGGCTTTCTTT. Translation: CASSGQIGAFF.

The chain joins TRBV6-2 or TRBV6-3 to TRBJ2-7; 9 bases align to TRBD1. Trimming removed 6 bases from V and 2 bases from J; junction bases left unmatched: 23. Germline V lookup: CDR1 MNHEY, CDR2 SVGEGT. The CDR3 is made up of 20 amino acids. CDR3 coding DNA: TGTGCCAGCAGCTCCCCAGCAGTCATCCCGGGACAGGGTTCGGCCTACGAGCAGTACTTC. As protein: CASSSPAVIPGQGSAYEQYF.

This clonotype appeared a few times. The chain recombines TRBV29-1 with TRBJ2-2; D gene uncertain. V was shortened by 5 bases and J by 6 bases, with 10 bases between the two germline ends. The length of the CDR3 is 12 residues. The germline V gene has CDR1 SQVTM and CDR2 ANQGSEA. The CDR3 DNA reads TGCAGCGTTCAACCTGGGGCCGGGGAGCTGTTTTTT. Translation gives CSVQPGAGELFF.

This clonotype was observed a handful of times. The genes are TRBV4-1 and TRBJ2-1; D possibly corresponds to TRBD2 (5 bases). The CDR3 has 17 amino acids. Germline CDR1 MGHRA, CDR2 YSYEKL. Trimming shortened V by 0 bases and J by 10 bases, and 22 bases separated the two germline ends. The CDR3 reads CASSQDGDRRAPGEQFF. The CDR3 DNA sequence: TGCGCCAGCAGCCAAGATGGAGATAGAAGGGCCCCGGGGGAGCAGTTCTTC.

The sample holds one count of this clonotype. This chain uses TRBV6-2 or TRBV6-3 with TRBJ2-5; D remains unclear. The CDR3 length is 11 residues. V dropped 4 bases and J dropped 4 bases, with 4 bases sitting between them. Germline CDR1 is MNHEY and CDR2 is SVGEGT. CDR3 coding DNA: TGTGCCAGCAGTTGCACAGAGACCCAGTACTTC. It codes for CASSCTETQYF.

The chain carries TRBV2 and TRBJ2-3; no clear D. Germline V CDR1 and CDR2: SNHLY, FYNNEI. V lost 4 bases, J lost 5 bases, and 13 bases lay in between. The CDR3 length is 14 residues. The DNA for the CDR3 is TGTGCCAGCAGTGGGAGCTTATTAGTAGATACGCAGTATTTT. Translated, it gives CASSGSLLVDTQYF.

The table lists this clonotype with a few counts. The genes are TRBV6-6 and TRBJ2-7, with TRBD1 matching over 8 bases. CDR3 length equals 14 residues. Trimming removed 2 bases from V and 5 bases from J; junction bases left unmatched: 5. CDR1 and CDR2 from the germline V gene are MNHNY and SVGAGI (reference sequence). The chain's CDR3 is CASSYGDRSHEQYF. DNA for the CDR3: TGTGCCAGCAGTTACGGGGACAGGTCCCACGAGCAGTACTTC.

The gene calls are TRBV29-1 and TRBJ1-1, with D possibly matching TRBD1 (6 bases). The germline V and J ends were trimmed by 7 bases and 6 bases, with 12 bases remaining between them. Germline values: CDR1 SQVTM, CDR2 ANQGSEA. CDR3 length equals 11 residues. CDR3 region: CSAQQGPEAFF. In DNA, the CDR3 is TGCAGCGCTCAACAGGGTCCTGAAGCTTTCTTT.

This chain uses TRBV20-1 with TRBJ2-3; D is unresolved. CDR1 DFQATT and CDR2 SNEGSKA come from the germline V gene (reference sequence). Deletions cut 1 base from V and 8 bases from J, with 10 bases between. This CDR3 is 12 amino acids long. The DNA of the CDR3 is TGCAGTGCTAGAGGACCAGGAGTTACGCAGTATTTT. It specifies CSARGPGVTQYF.

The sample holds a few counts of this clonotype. CDR3: CAIRNPSGGTYEQYF. In nucleotides, the CDR3 is TGTGCCATCAGGAACCCTAGCGGGGGGACCTACGAGCAGTACTTC. The chain joins TRBV10-3 to TRBJ2-7, with 11 bases identical to TRBD2. Trimming took 6 bases from V and 2 from J; bases not matched to a gene: 6. Per germline, CDR1 ENHRY and CDR2 SYGVKD. CDR3 length: 15 amino acids.

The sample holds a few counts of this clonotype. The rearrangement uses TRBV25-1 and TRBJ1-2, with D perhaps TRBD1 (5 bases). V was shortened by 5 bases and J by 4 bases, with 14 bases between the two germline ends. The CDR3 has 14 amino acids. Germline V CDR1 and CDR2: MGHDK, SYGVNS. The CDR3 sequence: CASSSWSGSYGYTF. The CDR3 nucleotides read TGTGCCAGCAGTAGCTGGTCAGGGAGCTATGGCTACACCTTC.

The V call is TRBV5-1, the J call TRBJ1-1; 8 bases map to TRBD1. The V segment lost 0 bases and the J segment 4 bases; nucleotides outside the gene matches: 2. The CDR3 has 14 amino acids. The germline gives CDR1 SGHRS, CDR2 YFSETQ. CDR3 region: CASSLGRGLTEAFF. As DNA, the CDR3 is TGCGCCAGCAGCTTGGGCAGGGGGCTCACTGAAGCTTTCTTT.

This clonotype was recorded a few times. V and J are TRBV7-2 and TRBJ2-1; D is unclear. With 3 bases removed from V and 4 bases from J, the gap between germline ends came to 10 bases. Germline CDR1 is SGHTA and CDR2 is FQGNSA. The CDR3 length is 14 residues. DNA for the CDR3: TGTGCCAGCAGCTTGGATTGGGGTTACAATGAGCAGTTCTTC. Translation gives CASSLDWGYNEQFF.

CDR3 region: CASSPGTGSGFQETQYF. CDR3 nucleotides: TGTGCCAGCAGCCCGGGGACAGGGTCGGGATTCCAAGAGACCCAGTACTTC. The V and J genes are TRBV4-2 and TRBJ2-5; 9 nucleotides line up with TRBD1. The CDR3 spans 17 residues. The V gene's germline CDR1 is LGHNA and CDR2 YNFKEQ. V lost 4 bases and J lost 1; bases outside the gene matches: 10.

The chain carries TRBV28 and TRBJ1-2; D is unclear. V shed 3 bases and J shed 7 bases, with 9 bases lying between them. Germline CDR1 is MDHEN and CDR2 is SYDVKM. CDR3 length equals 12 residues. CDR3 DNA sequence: TGTGCCAGCAGTTTTTCAGGTGTTGGCTACACCTTC. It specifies CASSFSGVGYTF.

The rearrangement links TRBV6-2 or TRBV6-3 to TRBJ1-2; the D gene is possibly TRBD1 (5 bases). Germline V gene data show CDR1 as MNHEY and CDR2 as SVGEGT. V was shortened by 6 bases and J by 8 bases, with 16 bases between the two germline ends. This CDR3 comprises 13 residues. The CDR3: CASRNGQGCGYTF. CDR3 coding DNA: TGTGCCAGCAGAAACGGCCAGGGATGCGGCTACACCTTC.

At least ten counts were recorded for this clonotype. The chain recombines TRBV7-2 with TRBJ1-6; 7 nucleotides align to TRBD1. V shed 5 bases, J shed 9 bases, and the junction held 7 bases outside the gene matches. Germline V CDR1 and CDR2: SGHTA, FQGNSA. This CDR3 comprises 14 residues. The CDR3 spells CASSQQGLSSPLHF. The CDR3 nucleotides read TGTGCCAGCAGCCAACAGGGGTTAAGTTCACCCCTCCACTTT.

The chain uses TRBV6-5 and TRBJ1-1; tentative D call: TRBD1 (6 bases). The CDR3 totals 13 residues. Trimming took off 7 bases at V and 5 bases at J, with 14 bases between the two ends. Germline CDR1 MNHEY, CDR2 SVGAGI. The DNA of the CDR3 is TGTGCCAGCACGCTGACAGGAGGAACTGAAGCTTTCTTT. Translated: CASTLTGGTEAFF.

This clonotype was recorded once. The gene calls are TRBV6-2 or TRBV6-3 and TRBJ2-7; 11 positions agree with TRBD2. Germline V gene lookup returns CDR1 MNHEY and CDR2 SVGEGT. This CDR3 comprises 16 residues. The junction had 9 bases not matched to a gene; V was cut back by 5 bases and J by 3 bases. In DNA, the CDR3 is TGTGCCAGCAGTGATCCCGGGACTAGCGGTAACTACGAGCAGTACTTC. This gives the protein CASSDPGTSGNYEQYF.